This entry concerns a single T cell receptor beta chain. Its cognate antigen has yet to be identified. No much larger clone exists at a distance of one base, and base qualities are not known. In Seattle, one collaborating source enrolled patients while the infection was active and tracked those patients longitudinally over the course of disease. Collaborating institutions collected whole blood in K2EDTA tubes following their own protocols. For TCRbeta analysis, collaborator samples were shipped as frozen whole blood, as isolated PBMCs, or as DNA extracted from either sample type. Unmatched junction bases come to 6, with V trimmed by 1 base and J by 4 bases. The CDR3, cysteine through phenylalanine, is 15 amino acids long. Only the CDR3 region is kept as DNA, spanning 45 bases read in frame from base 1. According to the germline V gene, CDR1 reads SGHDN and CDR2 reads FVKESK. This sample is part of a study of blood T cell repertoires in COVID-19 (dated by TCRdb to the early 2020s). In terms of the full investigation: Collaborator samples came from the United States, Italy and Spain and covered acute and convalescent phases of COVID-19. The material from the prospective study consisted of cDNA or gDNA derived from T cells, B-cell-depleted T cells, or PBMCs. Deeply sampled blood TCRbeta repertoires from subjects exposed to, actively infected with, or recovered from COVID-19 were included in the dataset. The repertoires were released in a freely available public database meant as a resource for research on the immune response to SARS-CoV-2. The samples were drawn from the first 160 participants of the ongoing ImmuneRACE study and from roughly 1,300 subjects provided by 6 global collaborators. A de-identified subject ID, COVID-19 status, age in years and sex were almost always included in the sample metadata. Where available, HLA class I and class II types were obtained from metadata supplied by the sample provider rather than from assay-based typing. Paper-wide results and their limitations: How much clinical and demographic metadata was included differed by source and by participant, and the metadata was provided uncurated.

The immunoSEQ Assay, a bias-controlled multiplex PCR, was used to amplify TCRbeta CDR3 regions from genomic DNA. The study's processing was this. The number of nucleated cells in each sample was estimated from the amplification of reference gene primers within the assay. Sequence reads were collapsed and filtered to measure the absolute abundance of every unique TCRbeta CDR3 rearrangement. For each sample, productive Simpson clonality was calculated as the square root of Simpson's diversity index across productive rearrangements. TCRdb retrieved this table from immuneACCESS and kept in-frame rearrangements only. Not all clones are present; in checked studies, unresolved V genes account for under half, and no reason is known for the remainder. The V and J calls and clone size are taken from that table; D and trimming were inferred from the DNA. The sample includes 250,000 or so clones, with 85% to 90% observed a single time. The biggest ten clones account for about 5.2% of the sample.

This receptor chain uses TRBV14 and TRBJ2-5; TRBD1 lines up with 7 middle nucleotides. Sequenced input: peripheral blood. The clonotype was recovered from an older woman with COVID-19, enrolled during active disease. The DNA sequence follows: TGTGCCAGCAGCCAAGGACAGGGCGGCGGAGAGACCCAGTACTTC. It translates to CASSQGQGGGETQYF.